This T cell receptor (beta chain) was sequenced during a study of T cell repertoires in cytomegalovirus infection. TCRdb recomputed calls from the reads with MiXCR, one row per CDR3 protein. Among approximately 500,000 distinct CDR3 sequences listed, around 11% were seen once. The sample holds a few counts of this clonotype. The J segment lost 2 bases and the V segment lost 9 bases, leaving 9 bases of the junction unmatched. This CDR3 comprises 14 residues. Germline CDR1 reads LNHDA; CDR2 reads SQIVND (reference sequence). The sequenced sample was PBMCs. J is TRBJ1-2 and V is TRBV19, with 7 bases aligning to TRBD1. This clonotype was obtained from a human donor in good health (CMV status not recorded). Some clones in this sample may be carry-over from other donors' samples. The CDR3 region is CASRSGDRNYGYTF. Here the CDR3 DNA reads TGTGCCAGCCGCTCGGGGGACAGAAACTATGGCTACACCTTC.